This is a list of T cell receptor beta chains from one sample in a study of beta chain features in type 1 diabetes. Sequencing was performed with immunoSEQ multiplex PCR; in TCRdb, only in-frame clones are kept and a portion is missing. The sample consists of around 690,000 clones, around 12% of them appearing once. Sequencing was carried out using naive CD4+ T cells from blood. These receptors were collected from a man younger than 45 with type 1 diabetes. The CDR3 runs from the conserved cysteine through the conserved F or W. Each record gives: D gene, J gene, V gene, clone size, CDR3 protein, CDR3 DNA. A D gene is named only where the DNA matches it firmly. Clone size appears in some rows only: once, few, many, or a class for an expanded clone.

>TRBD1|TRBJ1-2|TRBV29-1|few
CSVGTGDGYTF
TGCAGCGTCGGGACAGGGGATGGCTACACCTTC
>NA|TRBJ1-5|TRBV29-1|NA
CSVVIMGAGNQPQHF
TGCAGCGTAGTTATTATGGGGGCAGGAAATCAGCCCCAGCATTTT
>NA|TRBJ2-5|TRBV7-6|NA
CASSRDTVQETQYF
TGTGCCAGCAGCCGGGACACCGTCCAAGAGACCCAGTACTTC
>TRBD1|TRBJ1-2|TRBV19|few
CASSGRQGTYYGYTF
TGTGCCAGTAGTGGCAGACAGGGGACCTACTATGGCTACACCTTC
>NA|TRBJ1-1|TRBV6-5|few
CASSYEKTAEAFF
TGTGCCAGCAGTTACGAAAAGACTGCTGAAGCTTTCTTT
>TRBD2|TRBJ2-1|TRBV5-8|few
CASSLALLAGGHNEQFF
TGTGCCAGCAGCTTGGCCTTGTTAGCGGGGGGCCACAATGAGCAGTTCTTC
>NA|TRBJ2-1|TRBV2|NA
CASSRGLYNEQFF
TGTGCCAGCAGTCGGGGACTCTACAATGAGCAGTTCTTC
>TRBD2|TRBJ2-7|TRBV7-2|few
CASSSSGVGYEQYF
TGTGCCAGCAGCTCTAGCGGGGTAGGTTACGAGCAGTACTTC
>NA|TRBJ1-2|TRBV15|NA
CATSRDMTAQGYTF
TGTGCCACCAGCAGAGATATGACAGCCCAAGGCTACACCTTC
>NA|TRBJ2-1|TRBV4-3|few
CASSSYDEQFF
TGCGCCAGCAGCAGCTACGATGAGCAGTTCTTC
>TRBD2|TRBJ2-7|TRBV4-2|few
CASSQGLAGAYEQYF
TGTGCCAGCAGCCAAGGACTAGCGGGGGCCTACGAGCAGTACTTC
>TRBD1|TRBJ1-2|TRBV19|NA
CASKGQYNYGYTF
TGTGCCAGTAAGGGACAGTACAACTATGGCTACACCTTC
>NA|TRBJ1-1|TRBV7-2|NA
CASRLPGGTEAFF
TGTGCCAGCCGTCTGCCGGGGGGCACTGAAGCTTTCTTT
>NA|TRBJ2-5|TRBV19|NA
CASSPLPRGGETQYF
TGTGCCAGTAGTCCATTGCCCCGGGGCGGAGAGACCCAGTACTTC
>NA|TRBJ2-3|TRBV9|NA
CASSPRQAGTDTQYF
TGTGCCAGCAGCCCACGACAGGCAGGCACAGATACGCAGTATTTT
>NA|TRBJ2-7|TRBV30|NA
CAWSSGTYEQYF
TGTGCCTGGAGTTCAGGAACCTACGAGCAGTACTTC
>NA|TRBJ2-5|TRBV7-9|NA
CASSAYGGMGETQYF
TGTGCCAGCAGCGCCTATGGCGGGATGGGGGAGACCCAGTACTTC
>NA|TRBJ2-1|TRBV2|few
CASSEGTSYNEQFF
TGTGCCAGCAGTGAAGGGACTTCCTACAATGAGCAGTTCTTC
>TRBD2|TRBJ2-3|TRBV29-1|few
CSVGRLAGARDTQYF
TGCAGCGTTGGACGACTAGCGGGGGCCCGCGATACGCAGTATTTT
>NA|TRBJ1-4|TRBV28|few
CASSFSRTFGEKLFF
TGTGCCAGCAGTTTCTCCCGAACTTTTGGTGAAAAACTGTTTTTT
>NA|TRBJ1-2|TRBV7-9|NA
CASSRNGAGYTF
TGTGCCAGCAGCCGTAACGGGGCTGGCTACACCTTC
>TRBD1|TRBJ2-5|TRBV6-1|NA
CASSEGLGTDEETQYF
TGTGCCAGCAGTGAAGGTCTCGGGACAGACGAAGAGACCCAGTACTTC
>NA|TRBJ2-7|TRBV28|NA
CASTHGGSRTGEQYF
TGTGCCAGCACCCACGGAGGGAGCAGAACCGGCGAGCAGTACTTC
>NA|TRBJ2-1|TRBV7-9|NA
CASSAERSSYNEQFF
TGTGCCAGCAGCGCCGAGAGGAGCTCCTACAATGAGCAGTTCTTC
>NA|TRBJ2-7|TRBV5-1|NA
CASSRYPGVDEQYF
TGCGCCAGCAGCCGGTACCCCGGAGTAGACGAGCAGTACTTC
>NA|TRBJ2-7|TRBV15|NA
CATSRVPAPWEQYF
TGTGCCACCAGCAGAGTACCAGCCCCCTGGGAGCAGTACTTC
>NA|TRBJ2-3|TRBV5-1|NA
CASSDEGDTQYF
TGCGCCAGCAGCGATGAAGGCGATACGCAGTATTTT
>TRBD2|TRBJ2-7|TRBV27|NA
CASRRDASGPSYEQYF
TGTGCCAGCAGAAGGGATGCTAGCGGGCCCTCCTACGAGCAGTACTTC
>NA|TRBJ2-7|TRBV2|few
CASRSSKDEQYF
TGTGCCAGCAGGTCCTCAAAGGACGAGCAGTACTTC
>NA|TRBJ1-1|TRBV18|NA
CASSFGTPNTEAFF
TGTGCCAGCTCATTCGGGACGCCGAACACTGAAGCTTTCTTT
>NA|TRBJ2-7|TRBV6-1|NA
CASSETSSYEQYF
TGTGCCAGCAGTGAGACAAGCTCCTACGAGCAGTACTTC
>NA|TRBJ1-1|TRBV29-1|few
CSVAGYLNTEAFF
TGCAGCGTTGCCGGATATTTGAACACTGAAGCTTTCTTT
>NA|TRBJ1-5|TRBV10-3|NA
CAISEGEQGNQPQHF
TGTGCCATCAGTGAAGGGGAACAGGGTAATCAGCCCCAGCATTTT
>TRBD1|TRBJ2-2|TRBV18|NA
CASSPRGQGNTGELFF
TGTGCCAGCTCACCACGGGGACAGGGGAACACCGGGGAGCTGTTTTTT
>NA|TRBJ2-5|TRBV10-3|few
CAISEIGGRGETQYF
TGTGCCATCAGTGAGATAGGGGGGCGCGGGGAGACCCAGTACTTC
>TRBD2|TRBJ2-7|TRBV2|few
CASSRPWTLTSSYEQYF
TGTGCCAGCAGTCGACCCTGGACATTGACTAGCAGCTACGAGCAGTACTTC
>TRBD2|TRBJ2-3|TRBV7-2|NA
CASSPQRGGADTQYF
TGTGCCAGCAGCCCTCAGCGGGGGGGCGCAGATACGCAGTATTTT
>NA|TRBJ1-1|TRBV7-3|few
CASSLLGQMNTEAFF
TGTGCCAGCAGTTTACTAGGACAGATGAACACTGAAGCTTTCTTT
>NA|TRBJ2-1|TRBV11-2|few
CASSFRRGLWYNEQFF
TGTGCCAGCAGCTTTCGCCGGGGGCTTTGGTACAATGAGCAGTTCTTC
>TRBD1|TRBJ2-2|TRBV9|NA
CASSVALDRVGTGELFF
TGTGCCAGCAGCGTAGCCTTGGACAGGGTTGGCACCGGGGAGCTGTTTTTT
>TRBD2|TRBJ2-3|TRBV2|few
CASRPGLATDTQYF
TGTGCCAGCAGACCGGGACTAGCGACAGATACGCAGTATTTT
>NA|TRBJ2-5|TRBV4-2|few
CASSQDRGSQETQYF
TGTGCCAGCAGCCAAGATAGGGGGTCTCAAGAGACCCAGTACTTC
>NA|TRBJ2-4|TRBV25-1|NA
CASSDPRLGGQNIQYF
TGTGCCAGCAGTGATCCCCGATTAGGGGGACAAAACATTCAGTACTTC
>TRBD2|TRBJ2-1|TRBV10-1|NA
CASSETGLVAYNEQFF
TGCGCCAGCAGTGAGACAGGACTAGTAGCTTACAATGAGCAGTTCTTC
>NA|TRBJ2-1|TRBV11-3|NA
CASTSREGGGEQFF
TGTGCCAGCACCTCCCGTGAGGGGGGGGGTGAGCAGTTCTTC
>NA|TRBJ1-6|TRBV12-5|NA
CASGLGVVSPLHF
TGTGCTAGTGGTTTGGGGGTAGTTTCACCCCTCCACTTT
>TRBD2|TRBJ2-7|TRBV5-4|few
CASSGSSGVSYEQYF
TGTGCCAGCAGCGGCTCTAGCGGGGTCTCCTACGAGCAGTACTTC
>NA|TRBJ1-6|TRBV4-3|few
CASSQDWGIRNSPLHF
TGCGCCAGCAGCCAAGACTGGGGGATACGTAATTCACCCCTCCACTTT
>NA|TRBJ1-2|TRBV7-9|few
CASSLETANYGYTF
TGTGCCAGCAGCTTAGAGACGGCTAACTATGGCTACACCTTC
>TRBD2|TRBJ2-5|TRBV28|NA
CASSQIRGLLVGTQYF
TGTGCCAGCAGTCAAATCCGGGGACTACTCGTCGGGACCCAGTACTTC
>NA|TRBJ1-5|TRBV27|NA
CASSTPGILNQPQHF
TGTGCCAGCAGTACACCGGGGATATTGAATCAGCCCCAGCATTTT
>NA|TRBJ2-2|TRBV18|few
CASSPPGHSNTGELFF
TGTGCCAGCTCACCTCCGGGCCATTCGAACACCGGGGAGCTGTTTTTT
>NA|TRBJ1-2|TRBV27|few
CASSSQGDYGYTF
TGTGCCAGCAGCTCCCAAGGGGACTATGGCTACACCTTC
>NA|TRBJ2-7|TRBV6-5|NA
CASSYSGLVTYEQYF
TGTGCCAGCAGTTACTCAGGTCTAGTGACCTACGAGCAGTACTTC
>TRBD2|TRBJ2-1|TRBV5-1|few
CASSLTGGPSYNEQFF
TGCGCCAGCAGCTTGACGGGGGGGCCCTCCTACAATGAGCAGTTCTTC
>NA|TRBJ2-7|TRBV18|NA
CASSPSRATGSYEQYF
TGTGCCAGCTCACCGAGCCGGGCTACAGGGTCCTACGAGCAGTACTTC
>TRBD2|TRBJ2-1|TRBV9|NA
CASSVGLASYNEQFF
TGTGCCAGCAGCGTGGGACTAGCTAGCTACAATGAGCAGTTCTTC
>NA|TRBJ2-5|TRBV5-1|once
CASSLSGETQYF
TGCGCCAGCAGCTTGAGTGGGGAGACCCAGTACTTC
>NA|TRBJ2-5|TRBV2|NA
CASSSEETQYF
TGTGCCAGCAGTAGTGAGGAGACCCAGTACTTC